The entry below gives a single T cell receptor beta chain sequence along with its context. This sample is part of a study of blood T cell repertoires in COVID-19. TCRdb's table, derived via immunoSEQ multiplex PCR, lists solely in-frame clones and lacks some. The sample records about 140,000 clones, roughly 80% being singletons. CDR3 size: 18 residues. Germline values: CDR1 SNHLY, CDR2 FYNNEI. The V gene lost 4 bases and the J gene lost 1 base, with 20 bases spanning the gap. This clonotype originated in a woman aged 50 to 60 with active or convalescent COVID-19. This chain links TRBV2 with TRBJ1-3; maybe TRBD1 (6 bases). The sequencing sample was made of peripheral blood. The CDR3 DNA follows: TGTGCCAGCAGTGGGGGGGGCGTCGGGACCTCATCTGGAAACACCATATATTTT. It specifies CASSGGGVGTSSGNTIYF. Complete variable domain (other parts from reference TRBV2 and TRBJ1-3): EPEVTQTPSHQVTQMGQEVILRCVPISNHLYFYWYRQILGQKVEFLVSFYNNEISEKSEIFDDQFSVERPDGSNFTLKIRSTKLEDSAMYFCASSGGGVGTSSGNTIYFGEGSWLTVV.